This TCR beta chain derives from a study of cytomegalovirus exposure and HLA in healthy donors. In the PCR, 60 Vbeta and 13 Jbeta primers were used. The repertoire was sequenced with immunoSEQ multiplex PCR; TCRdb's copy has only in-frame clones and lacks some. Of 110,000 to 150,000 clones in the sample, 79% were seen once. This clone was counted between two and nine times. V shed 5 bases and J shed 1 base, with 11 bases lying between them. Per germline, CDR1 SGHAT and CDR2 FQNNGV. This CDR3 has 14 amino acids. Sample: PBMCs. This chain connects TRBV11-2 to TRBJ1-1, with D possibly TRBD1 on 6 matching bases. The TCR comes from a man between 18 and 29 years old in good health and CMV-seronegative. CDR3 region: CASSPQGPNTEAFF. The DNA for the CDR3 is TGTGCCAGCAGCCCACAGGGACCGAACACTGAAGCTTTCTTT.